This entry concerns a single TCR beta chain. The clone's antigen remains unknown. No clone much larger than this one lies a single base away; base qualities are absent. The sample originates from a study of cytomegalovirus exposure and HLA in healthy donors (dated by TCRdb to about 2017). Notes on the research overall: According to an earlier analysis of around 600 of the donors, about 180 million T cells yielded roughly 100 million unique TCR beta sequences and about 300 Gb of sequence data. An early release covering just under 650 HLA-typed donors comprised 250 to 350 gigabases of sequencing data and approximately 80 million unique TCR sequences. Of the 398 genotyped donors, approximately 80% were placed in the genetic ancestry cluster associated with self-reported Caucasian donors. The study aimed to test whether cataloging public T cell receptors could reveal signatures of past pathogen exposure. The T cell repertoires of 666 subjects were profiled by immunosequencing and related to cytomegalovirus serostatus. Besides the first cohort of under 700 subjects, a separate validation cohort made up of 120 different subjects was used. High-throughput TCR immunosequencing, statistical association of individual TCRs with disease status, and machine learning were combined to predict cytomegalovirus infection status. In a later analysis, previously published TCR beta repertoires from roughly 710 donors were re-analyzed and high-resolution HLA genotyping was added so that TCR occurrence patterns could be studied. In the later analysis, no new phenotypic data were used to find candidate immune exposures; instead, reliance was placed on TCR beta sequences and their occurrence across donors. An earlier analysis of 587 of the donors used high-throughput TCR beta sequencing to judge whether each TCR beta V gene segment behaved as functional or pseudogenic. Donor age, sex, ethnicity and CMV serostatus were collected together with the repertoire data. A later genetic analysis used genome-wide SNP genotypes for 398 of the 666 donors, treating that subset as a discovery cohort. Every discovery cohort repertoire had been produced on one sequencing platform. Class I and class II HLA loci were covered by the typing at four-digit resolution. Typing coverage differed by locus: A, B, C, DRB1 and DQB1 were typed in roughly 620-630 donors, DQA1 in approximately 520, DPA1 in nearly 610, and DPB1 in just under 490. A handful of DR-DQ haplotypes were handled as single units for association and clustering because linkage in the cohort was strong. Among 300 to 500 genotyped donors of the cohort, an average of approximately 240,000 unique TCR beta nucleotide sequences was sequenced per donor, of which 15% to 20% were non-productive. Broader findings and caveats from the paper: While some public TCRs were present in many individuals, most TCR sequences turned up only very rarely across donors. In the study, 164 TCR beta chains were listed as associated with cytomegalovirus. The only immune exposure information available for the cohort was CMV serostatus. According to the authors, the approach could potentially be generalized to other disease states and immunological phenotypes. Three of the identified cytomegalovirus-associated TCR beta chains were confirmed in vitro to be specific for cytomegalovirus antigens. Some 16 rarely observed V segments, including chromosome 9 orphons, were excluded from the earlier analysis of several hundred of the donors because counts were too low. Because HLA typing was missing for some donors at each locus, association tests included only the typed subset. A cluster of highly shared sequence variants was judged likely to represent a technical artifact of the sequencing pipeline. Correlated functional status among segregating V segments might be attributable to linkage disequilibrium, but an unknown experimental factor could not be ruled out. According to a later analysis, parvovirus B19, influenza, CMV and Epstein-Barr virus appeared linked to several top co-occurrence clusters. Because the 87-base-pair reads could not distinguish some IMGT-functional V segments, including TRBV6-2 and TRBV6-3, those segments were excluded. A later analysis found that TCR association rates varied across HLA loci, with DRB1 alleles showing the most associated TCRs and HLA-C alleles the fewest. A later analysis associated approximately 17,000 TCR beta sequences with specific HLA alleles at a false discovery rate of 0.05. According to a later genetic analysis, donors in an Asian-associated ancestry cluster had fewer N-insertions in productive TCRs than the roughly 670-donor mean. When HLA alleles, especially DR and DQ, strongly co-occurred, attributing TCR associations to individual alleles was difficult. A further reported finding was that TCR beta sequences accurately predicted the HLA-A and HLA-B alleles for most subjects in the first cohort. In a later analysis, most CMV-associated TCR beta chains were found to appear HLA-restricted, with HLA associations seemingly driven largely by CMV exposure. The presence/absence analyses assumed that sequencing depth was roughly uniform across donors, and that assumption may not be true. In both the original and validation cohorts, the classifier was reported to diagnose cytomegalovirus status with high specificity and sensitivity. Only TCR beta chains were sequenced in this cohort, and the absence of alpha or paired-chain data limited detectable features. Broadly in line with IMGT annotations, most TCR beta V segments showed up in productive rearrangements about 90% or about 30% of the time in an earlier analysis of around 550 of the donors. In a later analysis, HLA-associated TCR beta chains showed more clonal expansion and lower generation probabilities than non-associated chains that were equally common. In a later genetic analysis, a missense DCLRE1C variant was associated with V-gene and J-gene trimming of TCR beta chains, and the association was replicated in an independent cohort.

The cohort was made up of several hundred healthy bone marrow donors. At the time of sampling, every cohort member was nominally healthy, though immune exposures that went unrecorded were likely present. The donor tested CMV seronegative, placing the donor among the 350 to 400 seronegative members of the cohort. A peripheral blood sample was collected from each donor, and TCR beta sequencing was performed on peripheral blood mononuclear cells. Genomic DNA extraction from the blood cell samples was performed with the Qiagen DNeasy Blood Extraction Kit. Libraries were prepared through the immunoSEQ multiplex PCR assay. The multiplex PCR relied on a mix of 60 forward primers for TCR Vbeta segments and 13 reverse primers for TCR Jbeta segments. The CDR3 region of rearranged TCR beta genes was amplified from genomic DNA with a multiplex PCR assay. The Illumina HiSeq System was used to sequence the amplified TCR beta libraries as 87-base-pair reads. Per the source publication's procedure: A later analysis counted tens of millions of unique TCR beta chains across the 550 to 750 repertoires, and some 12 million of these chains were shared by at least two donors. Raw reads were error-corrected and collapsed into unique sequences with a nearest-neighbor algorithm that merged closely related sequences to remove PCR and sequencing errors. To assign V, D and J gene segments, CDR3 sequences were aligned to IMGT reference sequences. For a sequence to be retained, a match of at least six nucleotides was required to both a V gene segment and a J gene segment. Rearrangements were called productive when the CDR3 lacked stop codons and stayed in frame with V and J; all others were non-productive. Following IMGT convention, CDR3 was defined as the stretch from the second conserved V-encoded cysteine to the conserved J-encoded phenylalanine. In an earlier analysis of around 640 of the donors, sequences lacking an unambiguous match to a single V gene segment were excluded. An earlier analysis of a few hundred of the donors called V segments functional above 56.7% productive rearrangements and segregating when the between-donor standard deviation exceeded 5%. A statistical classification framework was built to diagnose cytomegalovirus status from the catalog of TCR beta chain sequences. In a later analysis, TCR nucleotide sequences were compared against IMGT/GENE-DB human TR gene sequences so that V and J genes could be assigned. The TCRdist pipeline was used in a later analysis to assign CDR3 sequences and most-parsimonious VDJ recombination scenarios. In a later analysis, each TCR beta chain was defined by its CDR3 amino acid sequence together with its V-gene family, and reads without a unique V-gene family were excluded. As a way to deal with suspected cross-contamination and a sequencing artifact, a later analysis dropped approximately 590 nucleotide sequences that were highly shared and had low generation probability. In a later analysis, a clonal expansion index for each public chain was calculated from normalized within-repertoire ranks of inferred template counts. In a later analysis, generation probabilities were computed with a VDJ recombination model fitted to out-of-frame rearrangements, and the resulting probabilities were checked against IGoR. Hypergeometric tests were used in a later analysis to score TCR-TCR, TCR-HLA and TCR-CMV co-occurrence, with a repertoire-size bias correction applied to the TCR pairs. To estimate false discovery rates, a later analysis permuted the HLA or CMV assignments 20 times. In a later analysis, co-occurring TCRs were grouped using DBSCAN, and TCRdist sequence similarity was added for clustering within HLA-allele-positive subsets. Repertoires with fewer than 30,000 or more than 120,000 public chains, plus five repertoires with anomalous nucleotide sharing, were excluded from co-occurrence clustering. TCRdb took over this immuneACCESS table, retaining in-frame rearrangements with V and J assigned. Such tables are incomplete; in checked studies, under half of the missing clones stem from an unresolved V gene, and the remainder is unexplained. From that table come the V and J calls and clone size; the DNA was used to work out D and trimming. The table for this sample lists 140,000 to 150,000 clones; around 79% of them were counted only once. The ten largest clonotypes hold 1.7% of the sample.

Trimming accounts for 2 bases at V and 5 bases at J, while the number of junction bases matched to no gene is 4. Inclusive of the bounding cysteine and phenylalanine, the CDR3 is 15 residues long. Only the CDR3 DNA stays, 45 bases, in frame from base 1. From the germline V gene, CDR1 is SQVTM and CDR2 is ANQGSEA. The V and J segments used are TRBV29-1 and TRBJ2-3; TRBD2 lines up with 13 middle nucleotides. The sequence was collected from a woman aged 30 to 39 in good health and CMV-seronegative. The specimen was PBMCs. The CDR3 sequence is CSVETSGGGGDTQYF. The base sequence is TGCAGCGTTGAAACTAGCGGGGGGGGAGGAGATACGCAGTATTTT.